The 5 T cell receptor beta chains below come from one sample, sequenced in a study of blood T cell repertoires in COVID-19. The table came from immunoSEQ multiplex PCR; TCRdb's copy has only in-frame clones and leaves some out. The data contain some 62,000 clones, 85% to 90% of them seen just once; the ten biggest clones take up 15% to 20%. Sequenced material: peripheral blood. These receptors were obtained from a woman aged 55-75 years with COVID-19, enrolled during active disease.

This clone was picked up one time. The chain couples TRBV6-4 to TRBJ2-3, with D possibly matching TRBD2 (6 bases). Trimming took off 4 bases at V and 1 base at J, with 6 bases between the two ends. Looked up from germline, CDR1 is MRHNA and CDR2 is SNTAGT. This CDR3 is built from 13 residues. In nucleotides, the CDR3 is TGTGCCAGCAGTGCTAGCGGCACAGATACGCAGTATTTT. Translation gives CASSASGTDTQYF.

The J gene is TRBJ1-6, the V gene TRBV4-2, with a possible D match to TRBD1 (5 bases). CDR1 is LGHNA, CDR2 YNFKEQ, per germline. This CDR3 contains 13 residues. Between the trimmed V and J ends, which lost 7 bases and 9 bases, there was a span of 13 bases. The CDR3, as DNA: TGTGCCAGCACCCGGGGGGGTAGTTCACCCCTCCACTTT. Its protein product is CASTRGGSSPLHF.

The V gene is TRBV7-9, the J gene TRBJ1-4; 9 positions agree with TRBD1. V was clipped by 2 bases and J by 7 bases; unmatched bases: 5. Germline-derived CDR1 and CDR2 are SEHNR and FQNEAQ (reference sequence). The CDR3 runs 15 residues. CDR3 protein: CASSLRTGELEKLFF. DNA for the CDR3: TGTGCCAGCAGCTTAAGGACAGGGGAACTTGAAAAACTGTTTTTT.

In DNA form, the CDR3 reads TGCGCCAGCAGCCAAGGACTGAAGAATACGCAGTATTTT. The encoded protein is CASSQGLKNTQYF. The V and J genes are TRBV4-3 and TRBJ2-3; D ambiguous. V was cut by 1 base and J by 7 bases, with 9 bases left in between. CDR3 length: 13 amino acids. Germline CDR1 and CDR2: LGHNA and YSLEER.

This chain uses TRBV4-1 with TRBJ1-6; 8 positions match TRBD1. Germline values: CDR1 MGHRA, CDR2 YSYEKL. The CDR3 has 20 residues. V trimming: 3 bases; J trimming: 4 bases; junction bases outside the gene matches: 17. The CDR3 coding sequence is TGCGCCAGCAGCCATCGTCTTGACAGGGGACAAGCTTTTTATAATTCACCCCTCCACTTT. It specifies CASSHRLDRGQAFYNSPLHF.